The sequence of this T cell receptor beta chain was determined in a study of identical twins. The study, taken as a whole, reports: Findings came from cross-sectional statistics, without long-term follow-up of donors.

TCRdb called the 5' RACE reads again in MiXCR, with one record for every CDR3 protein. This table holds hundreds of thousands of distinct CDR3 sequences, 15% to 20% found once. The length of the CDR3 is 13 residues. The V segment lost 3 bases and the J segment 4 bases; nucleotides outside the gene matches: 2. CDR1 and CDR2 from the germline V gene are ENHRY and SYGVKD. Points on this clonotype: Its antigen is not identified.

In addition, the sample was reused for a study of T cells expressing NK-cell markers. From that paper: Each TCR beta repertoire originated in sorted T cells that were CD3+CD56+NKG2C+, CD3+CD56+NKG2C- or CD3+CD56-NKG2C+. CD8+ T cells in roughly six donors included dominant NKG2C+ clonotypes at about 1.0-7.5%. These clonotypes additionally ranked first within the CD3+CD56-NKG2C+ fraction of a handful of donors.

Sample: PBMCs. This TCR was recovered from a woman aged 18-29 years in good health. The chain joins TRBV10-3 to TRBJ1-2, with 7 bases fitting TRBD1. The CDR3 region is CAISEGDSYGYTF. The CDR3, as DNA: TGTGCCATCAGTGAAGGGGACAGCTATGGCTACACCTTC.